These 11 T cell receptor beta chains were sequenced from one sample in a study of blood T cell repertoires in COVID-19 (TCRdb year 2020). To prepare the library, the immunoSEQ multiplex PCR assay was applied. TCRdb stores this immuneACCESS table with in-frame sequences only. Part of the clones is absent; in the studies checked, under half of the shortfall reflects unresolved V genes, and no reason is known for the rest. This sample holds about 250,000 clones; about 86% were observed only once. The ten largest account for 4% to 5.5% of the sample. Sequencing was done on a sample of peripheral blood. Receptors originate from a man aged 50-59 years with active or convalescent COVID-19.

This clone was detected only once. This rearrangement joins TRBV7-3 to TRBJ2-1; 10 bases are a match to TRBD2. CDR1 is SGHTA, CDR2 FQGTGA, per germline. The J segment lost 7 bases and the V segment lost 4 bases, leaving 4 bases of the junction unmatched. The length of the CDR3 is 14 residues. The CDR3 spells CASSSGLAVNEQFF. As DNA, the CDR3 is TGTGCCAGCAGCTCAGGACTAGCGGTAAATGAGCAGTTCTTC. Using reference TRBV7-3 and TRBJ2-1 for the parts outside the CDR3, the full variable domain is GAGVSQTPSNKVTEKGKYVELRCDPISGHTALYWYRQSLGQGPEFLIYFQGTGAADDSGLPNDRFFAVRPEGSVSTLKIQRTERGDSAVYLCASSSGLAVNEQFFGPGTRLTVL.

The CDR3: CSAAGGGDTEAFF. The CDR3 DNA reads as TGCAGCGCCGCAGGAGGGGGCGATACTGAAGCTTTCTTT. This chain links TRBV29-1 with TRBJ1-1, with TRBD1 identical over 7 bases. The germline gives CDR1 SQVTM, CDR2 ANQGSEA. CDR3 length: 13 residues. V was pared by 7 bases and J by 5 bases, with 10 bases of the junction left unmatched. The full variable domain, its missing parts supplied by reference TRBV29-1 and TRBJ1-1, is SAVISQKPSRDICQRGTSLTIQCQVDSQVTMMFWYRQQPGQSLTLIATANQGSEATYESGFVIDKFPISRPNLTFSTLTVSNMSPEDSSIYLCSAAGGGDTEAFFGQGTRLTVV.

The chain carries TRBV6-2 or TRBV6-3 and TRBJ1-1; D is ambiguous. This CDR3 has 13 amino acids. Germline CDR1 is MNHEY and CDR2 is SVGEGT. Trimming took off 4 bases at V and 1 base at J, with 7 bases between the two ends. Here the CDR3 DNA reads TGTGCCAGCAGTTTTGGCAGGAACACTGAAGCTTTCTTT. Protein product: CASSFGRNTEAFF.

This chain connects TRBV6-5 to TRBJ2-5, with D hard to call. V lost 5 bases to trimming and J lost 7 bases, with 20 bases between them. CDR1 and CDR2 (germline): MNHEY, SVGAGI. CDR3 length: 15 amino acids. The CDR3 region is CASSTTFTTPGTQYF. In DNA, the CDR3 is TGTGCCAGCAGTACTACCTTTACGACTCCGGGGACCCAGTACTTC.

V gene TRBV6-5 combines with J gene TRBJ2-3; D perhaps matches TRBD2 (5 bases). With 2 bases removed from V and 4 bases from J, the gap between germline ends came to 16 bases. The CDR3 has 16 amino acids. Germline V gene sequence: CDR1 MNHEY, CDR2 SVGAGI. The CDR3 sequence: CASSYEPGRMADTQYF. CDR3 DNA: TGTGCCAGCAGTTACGAACCGGGAAGGATGGCAGATACGCAGTATTTT.

The rearrangement joins TRBV18 to TRBJ1-5, with 10 bases that match TRBD1. CDR3 size: 14 residues. CDR1 and CDR2 from the germline V gene are KGHSH and LQKENI. J gave up 5 bases and V 3 bases, and 1 base lay outside the gene matches. The CDR3 is CASSPTGGDQPQHF. The CDR3 DNA reads TGTGCCAGCTCACCGACAGGGGGCGATCAGCCCCAGCATTTT.

Ten or more counts support this clone. The chain carries TRBV18 and TRBJ1-1, with TRBD1 identical over 8 bases. V trimming: 3 bases; J trimming: 10 bases; junction bases outside the gene matches: 4. Per germline, CDR1 KGHSH and CDR2 LQKENI. This CDR3 has 12 residues. CDR3 residues: CASSPGQGSAFF. Written as DNA, the CDR3 is TGTGCCAGCTCACCCGGACAGGGATCAGCTTTCTTT. Together with reference TRBV18 and TRBJ1-1, the CDR3 gives the full variable domain: NAGVMQNPRHLVRRRGQEARLRCSPMKGHSHVYWYRQLPEEGLKFMVYLQKENIIDESGMPKERFSAEFPKEGPSILRIQQVVRGDSAAYFCASSPGQGSAFFGQGTRLTVV.

This rearrangement joins TRBV20-1 to TRBJ1-2; D is uncertain. Germline V CDR1 and CDR2: DFQATT, SNEGSKA (reference sequence). The CDR3 consists of 14 residues. V was shortened by 3 bases and J by 2 bases, with 13 bases between the two germline ends. CDR3 DNA sequence: TGCAGTGCTAGTATTGAGGACTTCAACTATGGCTACACCTTC. Amino acids: CSASIEDFNYGYTF.

The chain has TRBV7-2 and TRBJ2-7; 10 bases are a match to TRBD1. Germline trimming cut 5 bases from V and 2 bases from J; bases unmatched to any gene: 12. The CDR3 loop spans 17 amino acids. Germline lookup yields CDR1 SGHTA and CDR2 FQGNSA. The CDR3 nucleotides read TGTGCCAGCAGCAAAAGTTCCGGGACAGGGGCCCCCTACGAGCAGTACTTC. Protein sequence: CASSKSSGTGAPYEQYF.

This chain joins TRBV27 and TRBJ1-6, with D hard to call. V was trimmed by 4 bases and J by 5 bases, leaving 18 bases between them. The length of the CDR3 is 17 residues. The germline CDR1 and CDR2 sequences are MNHEY and SMNVEV (reference sequence). CDR3 nucleotides: TGTGCCAGCAGTTCACGTCCTCCTATACCCCATAATTCACCCCTCCACTTT. Translating it yields CASSSRPPIPHNSPLHF.

The chain couples TRBV13 to TRBJ1-1, with 9 bases matching TRBD1. The length of the CDR3 is 14 residues. The J segment lost 5 bases and the V segment lost 5 bases, leaving 6 bases of the junction unmatched. Germline V lookup: CDR1 PRHDT, CDR2 FYEKMQ (reference sequence). The CDR3 region has the DNA TGTGCCAGCAGCCCCCGGGACAGGGAAACTGAAGCTTTCTTT. Protein product: CASSPRDRETEAFF.